This TCR beta chain was sequenced in a study of CD8 T cells in Susac syndrome. The V end lost 7 bases, the J end lost 6 bases, and 9 bases lay between the germline ends. CDR3 length: 12 amino acids. Per germline, CDR1 SGHAT and CDR2 FQNNGV. RNA, at about 0.45 to 1 ug, was reverse transcribed with random hexamers. MiXCR was run by TCRdb on the immunoSEQ multiplex PCR reads, yielding one entry per CDR3 protein. In the table there are around 200,000 distinct CDR3 sequences, just under 95% of which are singletons. The specimen was CD8+ T cells from PBMCs. The clonotype originates from a human donor with Susac syndrome. The gene calls are TRBV11-2 and TRBJ2-2; D is uncertain. As DNA, the CDR3 is TGTGCCAGCACCCTAAGCCCCGGGGAGCTGTTTTTT. Translating gives CASTLSPGELFF. Drawing the rest from reference TRBV11-2 and TRBJ2-2, the complete variable domain is EAGVAQSPRYKIIEKRQSVAFWCNPISGHATLYWYQQILGQGPKLLIQFQNNGVVDDSQLPKDRFSAERLKGVDSTLKIQPAKLEDSAVYLCASTLSPGELFFGEGSRLTVL.